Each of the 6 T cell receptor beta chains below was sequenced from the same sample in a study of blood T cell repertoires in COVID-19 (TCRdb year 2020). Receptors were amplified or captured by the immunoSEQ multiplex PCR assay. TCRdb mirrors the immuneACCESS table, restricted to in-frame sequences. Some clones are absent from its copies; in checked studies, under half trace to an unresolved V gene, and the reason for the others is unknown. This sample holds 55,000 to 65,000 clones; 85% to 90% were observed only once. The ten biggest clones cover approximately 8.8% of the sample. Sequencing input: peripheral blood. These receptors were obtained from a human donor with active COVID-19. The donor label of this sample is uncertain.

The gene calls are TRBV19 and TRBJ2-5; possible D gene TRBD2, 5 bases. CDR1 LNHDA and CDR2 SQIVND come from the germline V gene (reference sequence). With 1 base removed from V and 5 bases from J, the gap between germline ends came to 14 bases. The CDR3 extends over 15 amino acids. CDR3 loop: CASSIAGSGWETQYF. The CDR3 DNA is TGTGCCAGTAGTATAGCGGGGTCCGGGTGGGAGACCCAGTACTTC.

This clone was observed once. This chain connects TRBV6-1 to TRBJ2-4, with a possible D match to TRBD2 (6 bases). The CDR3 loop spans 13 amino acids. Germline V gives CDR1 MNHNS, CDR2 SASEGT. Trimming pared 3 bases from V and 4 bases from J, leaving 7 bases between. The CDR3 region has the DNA TGTGCCAGCAGTGACGGGGGAAAAAACATTCAGTACTTC. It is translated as CASSDGGKNIQYF.

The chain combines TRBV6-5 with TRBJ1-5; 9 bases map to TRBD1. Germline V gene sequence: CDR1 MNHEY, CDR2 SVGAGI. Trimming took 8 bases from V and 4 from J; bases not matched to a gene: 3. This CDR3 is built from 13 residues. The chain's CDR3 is CASQQGANQPQHF. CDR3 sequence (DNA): TGTGCCAGCCAACAGGGGGCGAATCAGCCCCAGCATTTT.

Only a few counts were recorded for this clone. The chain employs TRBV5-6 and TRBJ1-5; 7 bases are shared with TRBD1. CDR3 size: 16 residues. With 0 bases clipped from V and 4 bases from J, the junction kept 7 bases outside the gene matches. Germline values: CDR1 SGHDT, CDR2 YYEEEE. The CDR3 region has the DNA TGTGCCAGCAGCTTGGCTTGGGACAGTGGGAATCAGCCCCAGCATTTT. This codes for CASSLAWDSGNQPQHF. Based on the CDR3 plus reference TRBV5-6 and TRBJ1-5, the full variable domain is DAGVTQSPTHLIKTRGQQVTLRCSPKSGHDTVSWYQQALGQGPQFIFQYYEEEERQRGNFPDRFSGHQFPNYSSELNVNALLLGDSALYLCASSLAWDSGNQPQHFGDGTRLSIL.

CDR3 nucleotides: TGTGCCAGCAGCCGCGACCCTAGGACAGACCGTAACTATGGCTACACCTTC. This codes for CASSRDPRTDRNYGYTF. V and J are TRBV3-1 (or the pseudogene TRBV3-2) and TRBJ1-2; D possibly corresponds to TRBD1 (6 bases). The CDR3 totals 17 residues. Germline assignment: CDR1 LGHDT and CDR2 YNNKEL (reference sequence). The V end lost 4 bases, the J end lost 1 base, and 19 bases lay between the germline ends.

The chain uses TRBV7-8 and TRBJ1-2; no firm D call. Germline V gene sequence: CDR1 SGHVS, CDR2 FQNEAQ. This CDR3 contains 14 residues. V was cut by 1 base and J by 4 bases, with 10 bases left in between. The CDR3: CASSLEGVVYGYTF. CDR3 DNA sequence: TGTGCCAGCAGCTTAGAGGGAGTGGTCTATGGCTACACCTTC.